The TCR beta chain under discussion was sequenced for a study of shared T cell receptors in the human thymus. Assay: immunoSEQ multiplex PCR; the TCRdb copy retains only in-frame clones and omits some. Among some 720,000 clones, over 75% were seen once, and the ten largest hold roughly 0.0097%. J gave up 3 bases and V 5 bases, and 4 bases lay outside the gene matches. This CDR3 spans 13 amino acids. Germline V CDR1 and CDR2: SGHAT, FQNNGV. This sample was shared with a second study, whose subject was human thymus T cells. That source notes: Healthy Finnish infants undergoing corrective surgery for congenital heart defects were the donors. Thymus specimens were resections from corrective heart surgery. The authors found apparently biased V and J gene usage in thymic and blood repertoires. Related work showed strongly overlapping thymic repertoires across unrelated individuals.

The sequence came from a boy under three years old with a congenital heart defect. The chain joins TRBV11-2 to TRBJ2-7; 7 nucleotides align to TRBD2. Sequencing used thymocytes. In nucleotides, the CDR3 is TGTGCCAGCAGCAAATTAGCGGGCTACGAGCAGTACTTC. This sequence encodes CASSKLAGYEQYF.